Shown below are 14 T cell receptor beta chains from a single sample sequenced in a study of T cell repertoires in cytomegalovirus infection. In TCRdb, the reads were re-called with MiXCR into one record per CDR3 protein. The sample gives more than 650,000 distinct CDR3 sequences, roughly 36% of which show up once; 2.5% to 3.5% is in the top ten. The sequenced sample was PBMCs. The receptor source for this set is a human donor in good health (CMV status not recorded). Some clones in this sample may be carry-over from other donors' samples.

The chain combines TRBV23-1 with TRBJ2-6; a weak D match, TRBD2 (7 bases). TRBV23-1 is known as an ORF, though its function is uncertain. V was trimmed by 3 bases and J by 0 bases, leaving 18 bases between them. The CDR3 is 19 amino acids. CDR3 DNA: TGCGCCAGCAGTCAGGGGGGGCAGGGGAACCACTCTGGGGCCAACGTCCTGACTTTC. Amino acid sequence: CASSQGGQGNHSGANVLTF.

The genes are TRBV6-5 and TRBJ1-1, with unresolved D. Trimming took 6 bases from V and 4 from J, leaving 18 bases between them. The CDR3 is made up of 15 amino acids. Per the germline V gene, CDR1 is MNHEY and CDR2 is SVGAGI. The CDR3 is CASRKGFSRATEAFF. The CDR3 nucleotides are TGTGCCAGCAGAAAAGGATTTTCGAGAGCCACTGAAGCTTTCTTT.

This clonotype was seen more than once but under ten times. V usage is TRBV7-9 and J usage is TRBJ2-4; 7 bases are a match to TRBD2. CDR1 SEHNR and CDR2 FQNEAQ come from the germline V gene (reference sequence). CDR3 size: 16 residues. The J segment lost 3 bases and the V segment lost 2 bases, leaving 7 bases of the junction unmatched. The CDR3 spells CASSLPFGEGKNIQYF. The DNA of the CDR3 is TGTGCCAGCAGCTTACCCTTTGGGGAGGGCAAAAACATTCAGTACTTC.

The J gene is TRBJ2-1, the V gene TRBV12-3 or TRBV12-4; 8 bases are a match to TRBD2. V lost 4 bases, J lost 5 bases, and 13 bases stayed unmatched. The CDR3 has 17 residues. The CDR3 sequence: CASSSSSWSGGDNEQFF. The CDR3 region has the DNA TGTGCCAGCAGTTCGTCCTCCTGGAGCGGGGGAGACAATGAGCAGTTCTTC.

The gene calls are TRBV20-1 and TRBJ2-5; D remains unclear. The CDR3 covers 14 residues. Germline values: CDR1 DFQATT, CDR2 SNEGSKA (reference sequence). Trimming pared 1 base from V and 2 bases from J, leaving 11 bases between. The CDR3 region has the DNA TGCAGTGCTAGAGTGGGTTTAAATCAAGAGACCCAGTACTTC. Translation gives CSARVGLNQETQYF.

The chain has TRBV18 and TRBJ1-1; 7 bases fit TRBD1. V was clipped by 5 bases and J by 4 bases; unmatched bases: 7. The CDR3 length is 14 residues. Germline lookup yields CDR1 KGHSH and CDR2 LQKENI. The DNA for the CDR3 is TGTGCCAGCTCATTGACAGGGAAGACCACTGAAGCTTTCTTT. The encoded protein is CASSLTGKTTEAFF.

This clonotype was detected a few times. The genes are TRBV6-6 and TRBJ2-1; D uncertain. V shed 6 bases and J shed 0 bases, with 9 bases lying between them. CDR3 length: 14 amino acids. CDR1 MNHNY and CDR2 SVGAGI come from the germline V gene (reference sequence). The CDR3 DNA follows: TGTGCCAGCAGGCTTAGGTTCTCCTACAATGAGCAGTTCTTC. This codes for CASRLRFSYNEQFF.

Notes on this clonotype: The junction departs from germline at one end; a sequencing error may be responsible. This chain uses TRBV12-3 or TRBV12-4 with TRBJ2-3, with D possibly matching TRBD1 (5 bases). CDR3 size: 16 residues. In DNA form, the CDR3 reads TGTGCAAGCAGTTTTAGGGGAACCTTGGGCACAGATACGCAGTATTTT. It yields the protein CASSFRGTLGTDTQYF.

The V and J genes are TRBV5-6 and TRBJ1-1, with D hard to call. Germline CDR1 reads SGHDT; CDR2 reads YYEEEE. This CDR3 contains 15 residues. Between the trimmed V and J ends, which lost 2 bases and 5 bases, there was a span of 16 bases. The CDR3 nucleotides are TGTGCCAGCAGCTTTAGGGCTGGAATGGGAACTGAAGCTTTCTTT. Translating it yields CASSFRAGMGTEAFF.

The rearrangement joins TRBV19 to TRBJ2-7; TRBD2 agrees at 8 bases. CDR3 length: 14 residues. Per the germline V gene, CDR1 is LNHDA and CDR2 is SQIVND (reference sequence). Trimming at V came to 6 bases and at J to 2 bases, leaving 6 bases not matched to a gene. The CDR3 spells CASRGLAGTYEQYF. The CDR3 region has the DNA TGTGCCAGTAGGGGGTTAGCGGGGACCTACGAGCAGTACTTC.

This clonotype has a count of ten or more. This rearrangement joins TRBV11-2 to TRBJ2-7; D possibly corresponds to TRBD1 (5 bases). V lost 0 bases and J lost 8, with 14 bases in between. There are 14 residues in the CDR3. CDR1 and CDR2 from the germline V gene are SGHAT and FQNNGV. In DNA, the CDR3 is TGTGCCAGCAGCTTAGAGGGGCCGTTCGGAAAGCAGTACTTC. Translating gives CASSLEGPFGKQYF.

This chain links TRBV13 with TRBJ1-1; 9 positions match TRBD1. The length of the CDR3 is 14 residues. Unmatched junction bases numbered 8, after V lost 5 bases and J lost 7 bases. CDR1 is PRHDT, CDR2 FYEKMQ, per germline (reference sequence). The CDR3 nucleotides are TGTGCCAGCAGCGGAGGACAGGGGCTCGTTGAAGCTTTCTTT. Translation: CASSGGQGLVEAFF.

In this sample, this clonotype turned up a few times. The V and J genes are TRBV6-8 and TRBJ2-2; no reliable D call. This CDR3 is 14 amino acids long. Germline-derived CDR1 and CDR2 are MNHGY and SAAAGT. Trimming removed 2 bases from V and 5 bases from J, with 9 bases in between. CDR3 loop: CASSYRIGTGELFF. CDR3 nucleotides: TGTGCCAGCAGTTACAGGATCGGTACCGGGGAGCTGTTTTTT.

CDR3 DNA sequence: TGCAGTGCTAGAGCGGGGACTAGTAATTCACCCCTCCACTTT. This codes for CSARAGTSNSPLHF. This rearrangement joins TRBV20-1 to TRBJ1-6; maybe TRBD1 (5 bases). Germline CDR1 is DFQATT and CDR2 is SNEGSKA (reference sequence). Trimming removed 1 base from V and 6 bases from J, with 10 bases in between. The CDR3 has 14 residues.